This T cell receptor (beta chain) is from a study of blood T cell repertoires in COVID-19. About the study: Donors in the United States, Italy and Spain gave samples during acute or convalescent COVID-19. From T cells, B-cell-depleted T cells, or PBMCs came the material, which was cDNA or gDNA.

Methods used by the authors: From reference gene primer amplification, estimates of nucleated cell counts were derived. This table comes from immunoSEQ multiplex PCR, and its TCRdb copy is limited to in-frame clones, with some not included. V and J calls plus clone size are reproduced from that table; the DNA served to infer D and trimming. The sample contains more than 200,000 clones, about 86% of which appear only once. The V gene end was trimmed by 0 bases and the J gene end by 4 bases; junction bases not matched to a gene: 4. Per the germline V gene, CDR1 is SGDLS and CDR2 is YYNGEE. The CDR3 sequence is 15 residues long.

The sample taken for sequencing was peripheral blood. This chain uses TRBV9 with TRBJ2-5; the match to TRBD2 covers 9 bases. This clonotype was obtained from a man older than 75 with acute or convalescent COVID-19. CDR3 bases: TGTGCCAGCAGCGTAGCTCCAGCGGGAGGAGAGACCCAGTACTTC. It translates to CASSVAPAGGETQYF.